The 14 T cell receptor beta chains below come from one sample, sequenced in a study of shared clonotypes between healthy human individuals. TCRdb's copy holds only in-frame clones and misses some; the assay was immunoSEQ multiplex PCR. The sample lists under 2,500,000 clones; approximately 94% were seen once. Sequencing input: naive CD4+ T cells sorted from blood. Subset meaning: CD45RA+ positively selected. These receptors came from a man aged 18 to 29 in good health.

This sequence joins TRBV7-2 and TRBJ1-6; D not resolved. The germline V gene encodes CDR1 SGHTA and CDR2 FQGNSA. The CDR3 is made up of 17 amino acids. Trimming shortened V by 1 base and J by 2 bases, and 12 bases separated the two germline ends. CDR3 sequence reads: CASSLGAGVAYNSPLHF. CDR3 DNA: TGTGCCAGCAGCTTAGGGGCTGGGGTGGCCTATAATTCACCCCTCCACTTT.

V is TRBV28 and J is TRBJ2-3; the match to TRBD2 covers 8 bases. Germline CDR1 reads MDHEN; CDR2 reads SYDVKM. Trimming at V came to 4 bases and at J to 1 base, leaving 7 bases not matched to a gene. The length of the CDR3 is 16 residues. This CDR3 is CASSSQGSGGTDTQYF. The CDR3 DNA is TGTGCCAGCAGTTCTCAAGGTAGCGGGGGCACAGATACGCAGTATTTT.

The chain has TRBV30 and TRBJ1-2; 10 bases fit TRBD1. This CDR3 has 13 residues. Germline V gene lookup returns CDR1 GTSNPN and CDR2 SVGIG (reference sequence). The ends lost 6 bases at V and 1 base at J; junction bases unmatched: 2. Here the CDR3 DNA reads TGTGCCTGCCGGGACAGGGGTAACTATGGCTACACCTTC. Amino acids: CACRDRGNYGYTF. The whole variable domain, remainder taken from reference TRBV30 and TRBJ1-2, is SQTIHQWPATLVQPVGSPLSLECTVEGTSNPNLYWYRQAAGRGLQLLFYSVGIGQISSEVPQNLSASRPQDRQFILSSKKLLLSDSGFYLCACRDRGNYGYTFGSGTRLTVV.

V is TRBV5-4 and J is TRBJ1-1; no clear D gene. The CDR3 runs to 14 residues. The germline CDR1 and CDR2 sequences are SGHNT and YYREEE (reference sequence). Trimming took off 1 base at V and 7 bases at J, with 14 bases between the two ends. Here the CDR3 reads CASSLLHGDREAFF. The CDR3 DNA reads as TGTGCCAGCAGCTTGCTACATGGTGATCGTGAAGCTTTCTTT.

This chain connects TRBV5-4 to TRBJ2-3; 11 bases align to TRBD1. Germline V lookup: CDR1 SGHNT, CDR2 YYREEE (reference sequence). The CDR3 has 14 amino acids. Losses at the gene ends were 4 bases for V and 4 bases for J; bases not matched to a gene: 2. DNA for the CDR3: TGTGCCAGCAGCAAGGGACAGGGGGCAGATACGCAGTATTTT. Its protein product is CASSKGQGADTQYF.

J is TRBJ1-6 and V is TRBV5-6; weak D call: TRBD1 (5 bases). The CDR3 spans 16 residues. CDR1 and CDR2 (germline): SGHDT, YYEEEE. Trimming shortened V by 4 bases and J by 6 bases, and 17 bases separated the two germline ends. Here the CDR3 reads CASSPLTESLNSPLHF. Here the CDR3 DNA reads TGTGCCAGCAGCCCCCTGACAGAGTCACTTAATTCACCCCTCCACTTT. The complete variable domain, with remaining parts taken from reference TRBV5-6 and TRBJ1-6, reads DAGVTQSPTHLIKTRGQQVTLRCSPKSGHDTVSWYQQALGQGPQFIFQYYEEEERQRGNFPDRFSGHQFPNYSSELNVNALLLGDSALYLCASSPLTESLNSPLHFGNGTRLTVT.

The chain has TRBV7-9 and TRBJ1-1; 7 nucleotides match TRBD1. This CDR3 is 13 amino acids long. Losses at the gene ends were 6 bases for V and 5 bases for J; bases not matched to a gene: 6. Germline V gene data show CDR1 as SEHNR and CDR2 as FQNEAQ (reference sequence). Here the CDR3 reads CASREGAGTEAFF. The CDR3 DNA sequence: TGTGCCAGCAGAGAGGGGGCTGGGACTGAAGCTTTCTTT.

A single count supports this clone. CDR3 amino acids: CASSLGPPANEQFF. For the CDR3, the DNA is TGTGCCAGCAGCTTGGGACCCCCTGCCAATGAGCAGTTCTTC. This chain connects TRBV5-4 to TRBJ2-1; no clear D. The CDR3 runs to 14 residues. The V and J ends lost 0 bases and 6 bases respectively, with 10 bases between them. Germline V gives CDR1 SGHNT, CDR2 YYREEE (reference sequence).

In nucleotides, the CDR3 is TGTGCCTGGATGAAAATCCCCGGATACTATGGCTACACCTTC. Translation gives CAWMKIPGYYGYTF. This chain joins TRBV30 and TRBJ1-2; D unclear. CDR3 length: 14 residues. Trimming took off 4 bases at V and 3 bases at J, with 15 bases between the two ends. Looked up from germline, CDR1 is GTSNPN and CDR2 is SVGIG (reference sequence).

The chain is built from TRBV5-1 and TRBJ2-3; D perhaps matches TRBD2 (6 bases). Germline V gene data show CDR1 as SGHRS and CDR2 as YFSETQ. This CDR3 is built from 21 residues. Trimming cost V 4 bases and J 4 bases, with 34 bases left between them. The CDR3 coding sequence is TGCGCCAGCAGCCGGGCACCGGACTATCGGCGGGATGGGGGTGTGCCAGATACGCAGTATTTT. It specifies CASSRAPDYRRDGGVPDTQYF. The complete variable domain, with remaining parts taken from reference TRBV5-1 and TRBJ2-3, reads KAGVTQTPRYLIKTRGQQVTLSCSPISGHRSVSWYQQTPGQGLQFLFEYFSETQRNKGNFPGRFSGRQFSNSRSEMNVSTLELGDSALYLCASSRAPDYRRDGGVPDTQYFGPGTRLTVL.

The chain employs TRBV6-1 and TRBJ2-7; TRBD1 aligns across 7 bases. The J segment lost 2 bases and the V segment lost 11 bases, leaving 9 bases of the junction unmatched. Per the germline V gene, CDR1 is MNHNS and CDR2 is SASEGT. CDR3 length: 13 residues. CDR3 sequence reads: CAAGGRKTYEQYF. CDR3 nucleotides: TGTGCCGCAGGGGGAAGAAAAACCTACGAGCAGTACTTC.

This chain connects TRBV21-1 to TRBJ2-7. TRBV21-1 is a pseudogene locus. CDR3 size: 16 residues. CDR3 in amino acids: CASSKVRREKGGEQYF. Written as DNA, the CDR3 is TGTGCCAGCAGCAAAGTCCGCAGGGAAAAGGGGGGCGAGCAGTACTTC.

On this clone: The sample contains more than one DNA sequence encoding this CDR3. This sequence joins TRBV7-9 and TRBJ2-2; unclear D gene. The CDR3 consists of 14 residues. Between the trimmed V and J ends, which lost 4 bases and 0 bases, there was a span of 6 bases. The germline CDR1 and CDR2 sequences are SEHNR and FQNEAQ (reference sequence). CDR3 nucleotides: TGTGCCAGCAGCTCGCGGCCGAACACCGGGGAGCTGTTTTTT. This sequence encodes CASSSRPNTGELFF.

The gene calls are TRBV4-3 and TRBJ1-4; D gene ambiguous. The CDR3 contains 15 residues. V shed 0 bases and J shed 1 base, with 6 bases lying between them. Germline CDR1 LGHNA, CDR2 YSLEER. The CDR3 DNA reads TGCGCCAGCAGCCAAGATAGGAGAACTAATGAAAAACTGTTTTTT. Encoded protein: CASSQDRRTNEKLFF.